This T cell receptor beta chain was captured by sequencing in a study of blood T cell repertoires in COVID-19. For the study at large: Acute-phase and convalescent COVID-19 samples originated in the United States, Italy and Spain.

Measured with immunoSEQ multiplex PCR; TCRdb has only the in-frame clones, and not every one. The sample includes more than 45,000 clones, around 80% of them seen just once. The sample comprised peripheral blood. This TCR was sampled from a man aged 80 or over in a cohort sampled during active COVID-19.

CDR3 bases: TGTGCCAGCAGAGACAGGGGAAACACCGGGGAGCTGTTTTTT. Protein product: CASRDRGNTGELFF. The chain recombines TRBV3-1 (or the pseudogene TRBV3-2) with TRBJ2-2, with TRBD1 matching 8 bases. Germline lookup yields CDR1 LGHDT and CDR2 YNNKEL (reference sequence). Trimming took 6 bases from V and 2 from J; bases not matched to a gene: 2. CDR3 length equals 14 residues.